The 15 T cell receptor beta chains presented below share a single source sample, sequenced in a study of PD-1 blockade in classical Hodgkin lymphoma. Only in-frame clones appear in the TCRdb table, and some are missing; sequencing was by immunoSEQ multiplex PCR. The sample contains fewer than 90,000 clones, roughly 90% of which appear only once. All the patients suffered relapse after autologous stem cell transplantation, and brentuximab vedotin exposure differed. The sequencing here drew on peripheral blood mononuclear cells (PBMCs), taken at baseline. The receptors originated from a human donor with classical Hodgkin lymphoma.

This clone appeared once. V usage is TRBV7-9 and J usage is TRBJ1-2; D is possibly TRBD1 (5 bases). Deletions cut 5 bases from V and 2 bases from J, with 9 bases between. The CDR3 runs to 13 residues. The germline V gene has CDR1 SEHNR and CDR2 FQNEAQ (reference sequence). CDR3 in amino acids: CASSQTENYGYTF. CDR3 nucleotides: TGTGCCAGCAGCCAGACAGAAAACTATGGCTACACCTTC.

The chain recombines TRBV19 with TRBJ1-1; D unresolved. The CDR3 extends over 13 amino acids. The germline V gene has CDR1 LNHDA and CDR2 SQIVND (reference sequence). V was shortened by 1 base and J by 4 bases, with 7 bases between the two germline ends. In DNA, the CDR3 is TGTGCCAGTAGTATAGGCGGGTTCACTGAAGCTTTCTTT. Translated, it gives CASSIGGFTEAFF. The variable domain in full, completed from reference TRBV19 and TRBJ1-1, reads DGGITQSPKYLFRKEGQNVTLSCEQNLNHDAMYWYRQDPGQGLRLIYYSQIVNDFQKGDIAEGYSVSREKKESFPLTVTSAQKNPTAFYLCASSIGGFTEAFFGQGTRLTVV.

As DNA, the CDR3 is TGCGCCAGCAGCCATCTCGCGGGTAAGCAGTTCTTC. The encoded protein is CASSHLAGKQFF. The chain uses TRBV4-1 and TRBJ2-1, with D tentatively TRBD2 (5 bases). CDR1 and CDR2 from the germline V gene are MGHRA and YSYEKL. The germline V and J ends were trimmed by 3 bases and 11 bases, with 11 bases remaining between them. The CDR3 contains 12 residues.

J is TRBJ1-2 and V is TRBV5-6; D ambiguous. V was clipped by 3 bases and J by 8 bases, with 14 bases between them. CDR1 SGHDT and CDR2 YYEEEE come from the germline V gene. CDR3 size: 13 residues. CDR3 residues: CASSSWAHGGYTF. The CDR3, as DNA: TGTGCCAGCAGCTCGTGGGCCCATGGAGGCTACACCTTC.

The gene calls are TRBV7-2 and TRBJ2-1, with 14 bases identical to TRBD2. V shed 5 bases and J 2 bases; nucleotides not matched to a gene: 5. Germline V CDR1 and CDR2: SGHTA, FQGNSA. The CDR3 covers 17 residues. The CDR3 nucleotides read TGTGCCAGCAGCATCCGACTAGCGGGAGGGCCCTACAATGAGCAGTTCTTC. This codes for CASSIRLAGGPYNEQFF.

This CDR3 reads CASSQTGGYEQYF. The CDR3 DNA is TGCGCCAGCAGCCAAACCGGAGGGTACGAGCAGTACTTC. The V gene is TRBV4-1, the J gene TRBJ2-7, with TRBD2 as a possible D gene (6 bases). Trimming took 2 bases from V and 4 from J, leaving 9 bases between them. The CDR3 contains 13 residues. CDR1 and CDR2 from the germline V gene are MGHRA and YSYEKL.

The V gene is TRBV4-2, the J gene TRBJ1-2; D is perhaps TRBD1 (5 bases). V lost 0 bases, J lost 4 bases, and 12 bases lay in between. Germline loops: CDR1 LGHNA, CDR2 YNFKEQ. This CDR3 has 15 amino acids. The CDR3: CASSQESRGSYGYTF. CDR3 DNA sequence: TGTGCCAGCAGCCAAGAAAGTAGGGGATCCTATGGCTACACCTTC.

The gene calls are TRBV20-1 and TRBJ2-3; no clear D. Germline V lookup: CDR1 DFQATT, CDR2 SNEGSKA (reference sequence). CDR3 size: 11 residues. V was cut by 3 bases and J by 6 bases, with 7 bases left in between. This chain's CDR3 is CSASRWDTQYF. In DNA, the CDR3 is TGCAGTGCTAGTCGCTGGGATACGCAGTATTTT.

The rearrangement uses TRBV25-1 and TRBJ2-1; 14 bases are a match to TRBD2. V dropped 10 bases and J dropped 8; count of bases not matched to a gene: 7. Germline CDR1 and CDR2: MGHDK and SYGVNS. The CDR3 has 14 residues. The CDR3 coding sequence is TGTGCCAACACCGGGACTAGCGGGAGCTATGAGCAGTTCTTC. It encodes CANTGTSGSYEQFF.

Written as DNA, the CDR3 is TGTGCCTGGAGTGCGGAGAGCAATCAGCCCCAGCATTTT. Translating it yields CAWSAESNQPQHF. This chain connects TRBV30 to TRBJ1-5; D unresolved. The ends were cut back, 1 base at V and 1 base at J, with 5 bases in the middle. This CDR3 spans 13 amino acids. Germline assignment: CDR1 GTSNPN and CDR2 SVGIG (reference sequence).

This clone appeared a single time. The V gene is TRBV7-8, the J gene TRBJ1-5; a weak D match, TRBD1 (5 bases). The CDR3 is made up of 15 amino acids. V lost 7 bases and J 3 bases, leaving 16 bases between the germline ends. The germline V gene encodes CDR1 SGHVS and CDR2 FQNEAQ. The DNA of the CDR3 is TGTGCCAGCAACAGTGAGCCGGGGGTCAATCAGCCCCAGCATTTT. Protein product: CASNSEPGVNQPQHF.

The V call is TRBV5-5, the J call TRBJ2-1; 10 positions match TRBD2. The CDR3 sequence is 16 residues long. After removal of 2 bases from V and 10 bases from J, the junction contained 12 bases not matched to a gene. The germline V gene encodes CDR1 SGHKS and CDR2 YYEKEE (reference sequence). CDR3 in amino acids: CASSFSASGGYGEQFF. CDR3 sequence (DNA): TGTGCCAGCAGCTTCTCGGCTAGCGGGGGCTATGGAGAGCAGTTCTTC. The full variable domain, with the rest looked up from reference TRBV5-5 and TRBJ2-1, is DAGVTQSPTHLIKTRGQQVTLRCSPISGHKSVSWYQQVLGQGPQFIFQYYEKEERGRGNFPDRFSARQFPNYSSELNVNALLLGDSALYLCASSFSASGGYGEQFFGPGTRLTVL.

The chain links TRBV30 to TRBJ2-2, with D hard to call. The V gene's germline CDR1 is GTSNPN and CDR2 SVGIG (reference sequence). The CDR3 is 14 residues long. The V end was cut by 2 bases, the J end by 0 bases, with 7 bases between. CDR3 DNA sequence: TGTGCCTGGAGTCGGAGAACGAACACCGGGGAGCTGTTTTTT. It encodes CAWSRRTNTGELFF.

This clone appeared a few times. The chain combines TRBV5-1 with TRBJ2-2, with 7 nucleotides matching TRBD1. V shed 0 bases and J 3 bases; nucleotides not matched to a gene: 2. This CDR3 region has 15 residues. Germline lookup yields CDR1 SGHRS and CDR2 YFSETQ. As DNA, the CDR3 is TGCGCCAGCAGCTTGGATCAGGGGGACACCGGGGAGCTGTTTTTT. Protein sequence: CASSLDQGDTGELFF.

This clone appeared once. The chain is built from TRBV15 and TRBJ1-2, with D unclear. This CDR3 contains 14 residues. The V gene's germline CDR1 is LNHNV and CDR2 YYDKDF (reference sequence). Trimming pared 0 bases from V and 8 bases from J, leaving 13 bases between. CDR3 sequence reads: CATSRDLRQEGYTF. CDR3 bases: TGTGCCACCAGCAGAGATCTGCGGCAGGAAGGCTACACCTTC.